Below are 17 T cell receptor beta chains sequenced from a single sample in a study of beta chain features in type 1 diabetes. Every isolated RNA sample was fully reverse transcribed, so sequencing captured expressed TCRB transcripts. Profiled with immunoSEQ multiplex PCR; TCRdb holds only in-frame clones, not every one. The top ten hold 0.023% of the sample, which has hundreds of thousands of clones, about a sixth seen once. The material sequenced was naive CD4+ T cells from blood. The source is a woman younger than 30 in good health.

The CDR3 DNA reads TGCGCCAGCAGCCAACAACTAGCGGGACGAACCGGGGAGCTGTTTTTT. Translating gives CASSQQLAGRTGELFF. The V and J genes are TRBV4-3 and TRBJ2-2; 10 bases align to TRBD2. J lost 5 bases, V lost 2 bases, and 5 bases had no gene match. Looked up from germline, CDR1 is LGHNA and CDR2 is YSLEER. The CDR3 is 16 residues long.

The gene calls are TRBV6-7 and TRBJ2-1; D remains ambiguous. TRBV6-7 is labeled an ORF, and its function is uncertain. The CDR3 length is 14 residues. Trimming stripped 4 bases from V and 5 bases from J, with 12 bases between. CDR3 amino acids: CASSFSLIDNEQFF. In DNA form, the CDR3 reads TGTGCCAGCAGTTTCTCCCTCATAGACAATGAGCAGTTCTTC.

The J gene is TRBJ2-5, the V gene TRBV5-1, with a tentative D call TRBD1 (6 bases). The CDR3 runs to 12 residues. Germline CDR1 SGHRS, CDR2 YFSETQ. V was shortened by 6 bases and J by 3 bases, with 9 bases between the two germline ends. The CDR3 bases are TGCGCCAGCACCGAGGGGGAAGAGACCCAGTACTTC. Translating it yields CASTEGEETQYF.

The chain carries TRBV20-1 and TRBJ2-1; D might be TRBD2 (5 bases). There are 11 residues in the CDR3. Germline values: CDR1 DFQATT, CDR2 SNEGSKA (reference sequence). The CDR3 spells CGKRAYNEQFF. CDR3 nucleotides: TGCGGTAAGAGGGCTTACAATGAGCAGTTCTTC.

This clone was found a few times. Other DNA variants within this sample encode the same CDR3. This chain uses TRBV18 with TRBJ2-5; 8 bases line up with TRBD1. Trimming at V came to 6 bases and at J to 4 bases, leaving 4 bases not matched to a gene. The CDR3 sequence is 13 residues long. Germline CDR1 reads KGHSH; CDR2 reads LQKENI. The chain's CDR3 is CASSPGTGETQYF. DNA of the CDR3: TGTGCCAGCTCCCCCGGGACAGGAGAGACCCAGTACTTC.

In the case of this clone: This sample also contains other DNA sequences that code for the same CDR3. V usage is TRBV7-2 and J usage is TRBJ2-7; D remains ambiguous. The CDR3 has 12 amino acids. Per the germline V gene, CDR1 is SGHTA and CDR2 is FQGNSA. Trimming shortened V by 4 bases and J by 0 bases, and 4 bases separated the two germline ends. The chain's CDR3 is CASSSPSYEQYF. In DNA, the CDR3 is TGTGCCAGCAGCTCCCCCTCCTACGAGCAGTACTTC.

The V call is TRBV7-2, the J call TRBJ2-1; weak D call: TRBD1 (7 bases). Germline CDR1 and CDR2: SGHTA and FQGNSA. Trimming cost V 8 bases and J 7 bases, with 18 bases left between them. The CDR3 has 14 residues. The CDR3 loop is CASQDRAGGNEQFF. CDR3 DNA: TGTGCCAGCCAGGATAGGGCAGGGGGGAATGAGCAGTTCTTC. The entire variable domain, with the rest obtained from reference TRBV7-2 and TRBJ2-1, is as follows: GAGVSQSPSNKVTEKGKDVELRCDPISGHTALYWYRQSLGQGLEFLIYFQGNSAPDKSGLPSDRFSAERTGGSVSTLTIQRTQQEDSAVYLCASQDRAGGNEQFFGPGTRLTVL.

This clone was found a few times. CDR3 in amino acids: CASSSQGAGSGANVLTF. The CDR3 bases are TGTGCCAGCAGCTCACAGGGGGCTGGCTCTGGGGCCAACGTCCTGACTTTC. The chain carries TRBV7-2 and TRBJ2-6, with 9 bases fitting TRBD1. The CDR3 contains 17 residues. Trimming took 4 bases from V and 0 from J; bases not matched to a gene: 4. Germline V gene data show CDR1 as SGHTA and CDR2 as FQGNSA.

V and J are TRBV5-1 and TRBJ2-5; possibly TRBD1 for D (5 bases). CDR3 length equals 15 residues. From germline, CDR1 is SGHRS and CDR2 YFSETQ. V was pared by 2 bases and J by 5 bases, with 16 bases between. The CDR3 DNA reads TGCGCCAGCAGCTTCAGGGAAGGACCGAGGGAGACCCAGTACTTC. Its protein is CASSFREGPRETQYF.

The DNA for the CDR3 is TGTGCCAGTGCACTAGCGGGAGAACAAGAGACCCAGTACTTC. Protein sequence: CASALAGEQETQYF. The chain uses TRBV4-2 and TRBJ2-5; 11 bases are shared with TRBD2. Germline CDR1 and CDR2: LGHNA and YNFKEQ. This CDR3 spans 14 amino acids. V shed 9 bases and J 2 bases; nucleotides not matched to a gene: 5.

This clone was counted ten times or more. V is TRBV21-1 and J is TRBJ2-6; the DNA was not compared with TRBD1, the D call given in the table. TRBV21-1 represents a pseudogene. The CDR3 runs to 19 residues. The CDR3 sequence is CASSSHGTGDSSGANVLTF. The CDR3 bases are TGTGCCAGCAGCTCCCATGGGACAGGGGATTCCTCTGGGGCCAACGTCCTGACTTTC.

This clone was counted a few times. The V call is TRBV11-2, the J call TRBJ2-5, with 7 nucleotides matching TRBD1. Per the germline V gene, CDR1 is SGHAT and CDR2 is FQNNGV. V shed 6 bases, J shed 2 bases, and the junction held 3 bases outside the gene matches. The CDR3 extends over 13 amino acids. The CDR3 DNA reads TGTGCCAGCAGGACAGGGTGGCAAGAGACCCAGTACTTC. It yields the protein CASRTGWQETQYF. The full variable domain, rest sourced from reference TRBV11-2 and TRBJ2-5, is EAGVAQSPRYKIIEKRQSVAFWCNPISGHATLYWYQQILGQGPKLLIQFQNNGVVDDSQLPKDRFSAERLKGVDSTLKIQPAKLEDSAVYLCASRTGWQETQYFGPGTRLLVL.

This clone was seen only a few times. The J gene is TRBJ2-2, the V gene TRBV6-5; D is unclear. V was shortened by 1 base and J by 6 bases, with 6 bases between the two germline ends. CDR1 and CDR2 from the germline V gene are MNHEY and SVGAGI. The CDR3 covers 13 residues. CDR3 coding DNA: TGTGCCAGCAGTTACTTGGTAGCCGGGGAGCTGTTTTTT. Amino acid sequence: CASSYLVAGELFF.

This chain joins TRBV6-5 and TRBJ2-4; no clear D. Between the trimmed V and J ends, which lost 5 bases and 0 bases, there was a span of 8 bases. The CDR3 loop spans 14 amino acids. Germline V gene sequence: CDR1 MNHEY, CDR2 SVGAGI. In DNA form, the CDR3 reads TGTGCCAGCAGTAAAGGGATAGCCAAAAACATTCAGTACTTC. It codes for CASSKGIAKNIQYF.

This clone was counted only a few times. The CDR3, as DNA: TGTGCCAGCAGCTCGTTGGGGGGCGAGCAGTACTTC. Its translation: CASSSLGGEQYF. The V gene is TRBV7-9, the J gene TRBJ2-7; a possible D gene is TRBD2 (6 bases). Germline values: CDR1 SEHNR, CDR2 FQNEAQ (reference sequence). This CDR3 region has 12 residues. Trimming shortened V by 4 bases and J by 6 bases, and 10 bases separated the two germline ends. The full variable domain, rest sourced from reference TRBV7-9 and TRBJ2-7, is DTGVSQNPRHKITKRGQNVTFRCDPISEHNRLYWYRQTLGQGPEFLTYFQNEAQLEKSRLLSDRFSAERPKGSFSTLEIQRTEQGDSAMYLCASSSLGGEQYFGPGTRLTVT.

This sequence joins TRBV2 and TRBJ1-5; TRBD1 agrees at 8 bases. CDR3 length: 13 amino acids. Trimming removed 6 bases from V and 8 bases from J; junction bases left unmatched: 6. CDR1 is SNHLY, CDR2 FYNNEI, per germline. Here the CDR3 reads CASRVDREKPQHF. CDR3 bases: TGTGCCAGCAGAGTGGACAGGGAGAAGCCCCAGCATTTT.

The gene calls are TRBV6-5 and TRBJ1-1; D uncertain. V lost 0 bases to trimming and J lost 5 bases, with 7 bases between them. The CDR3 has 13 amino acids. Germline V CDR1 and CDR2: MNHEY, SVGAGI. CDR3 sequence reads: CASSYSPRTEAFF. The CDR3 DNA is TGTGCCAGCAGTTACTCGCCCAGGACTGAAGCTTTCTTT.